This T cell receptor (beta chain) comes out of a study of T cells in Graves' hyperthyroidism and ophthalmopathy (dated by TCRdb to the late 2010s). Background on the whole study: Peripheral blood was collected at initial diagnosis, before any treatment. TCR V-J signatures able to tell the groups apart were searched for in a discovery cohort of 100 patients, of whom roughly 42 had Graves' ophthalmopathy and around 58 had stable Graves' hyperthyroidism. An independent validation cohort of under 20 hyperthyroidism patients and approximately 16 patients who later progressed to ophthalmopathy tested prospective prediction of ophthalmopathy. The roughly 100 discovery patients were randomly divided into training and test sets at a 7:3 ratio. In addition, the study compared T-cell repertoires in thyroid tissue and in blood from 6 or 7 Graves' hyperthyroidism patients. After sampling, hyperthyroidism patients received methimazole starting at 30 mg daily, and ophthalmopathy patients received high-dose intravenous methylprednisolone. The paper describes TCR Vbeta CDR3 sequencing of 120 to 150 peripheral blood samples, made up of approximately 40 ophthalmopathy patients, roughly 75 hyperthyroidism patients and 17 progressor patients.

The paper's findings and limits, for the study overall: Blood samples also contained most of the expanded thyroid clonotypes (frequency above 0.001), which suggests that blood repertoires may reflect thyroid immune responses. In cross-validation, a model built on a 13 V-J signature told ophthalmopathy apart from stable hyperthyroidism with 85% to 90% sensitivity and 81% to 82% specificity, and in testing the same model reached 80%/75%. Sample size was not statistically predetermined, and blinding of investigators to group allocation was not performed. In validation, the model predicted progression to ophthalmopathy with approximately 70% sensitivity and about 72% specificity, a median of around 6.6 months before onset.

TCR beta CDR3 regions were amplified from RNA transcripts. A first-round RT-PCR of the TCR CDR3 used the HTBI primer set with the Qiagen OneStep RT-PCR kit. Libraries were constructed in a second round of multiplex PCR, after which size selection and purification were performed. Libraries were sequenced paired-end with 100 bp reads on an Illumina HiSeq2000. The authors' analysis ran thus. SOAPnuke was used to process the raw data, throwing out any read that contained adapters or uncalled bases, had a mean Phred below 15, or lacked an exact constant-primer or identifier match. COPE v1.2.5 was used to merge high-quality paired reads, and clonotypes were defined as unique nucleotide sequences. Clonotypes were aligned to IMGT TRBV, TRBD and TRBJ reference segments using MiTCR v1.1. Only V-J combinations with frequency above 0.0001, covering 99% to 99.2% of repertoires, were analysed. The TCS score was defined as the ratio of F50 (clonal expansion) to E x V (chaos), calculated using BLOSUM62-based TCRdist between CDR3 peptides within each V-J. Welch's t-statistics and random forest reduced roughly 500 V-J features to roughly 13, which were used in a naive Bayes classifier (R e1071). Thyroid-blood repertoire similarity was quantified with the Morisita-Horn index. The raw public reads went through TCRdb reprocessing: fastp at Q25, MiXCR clone calling, in-frame beta chains kept. One record per CDR3 amino acid sequence lists the most common genes and DNA. The V and J calls and clone size come from TCRdb's table, not from the authors' own analysis. Counted in this sample were 600,000 to 800,000 distinct CDR3 sequences; 35% of them appeared once. Less than 40% of the sample comes from the top ten.

Stable Graves' hyperthyroidism was defined as no progression to ophthalmopathy during 18 months of follow-up. Hyperthyroidism patients were newly diagnosed, had a disease duration of under 2 months, and were aged 18 to 65 years. The study excluded patients with uncontrolled infections, other autoimmune diseases, pregnancy or lactation. Diagnoses were established on the basis of clinical symptoms, serum thyroxine and TRAb, thyroid ultrasound, and orbital computed tomography. Ficoll-Paque density gradient centrifugation was used to isolate PBMCs from around 10 ml of fresh peripheral blood. Total RNA was extracted with Trizol reagent, and quality was checked on an Agilent 2100 Bioanalyzer. This clonotype was counted a single time. The specificity of this receptor is unknown. There are no base qualities to consult, and no much larger clone falls within one base. Evidence from one read is weak. The TCR originated in a woman between 40 and 50 years old with Graves' hyperthyroidism. Sequenced sample: blood.

This receptor carries the CDR3 CASRDRGQNEQFF. The nucleotides read TGTGCCAGCAGGGACAGGGGGCAGAATGAGCAGTTCTTC. The rearranged chain carries TRBV6-4 and TRBJ2-1; TRBD1 agrees with 11 junctional bases. The CDR3 covers 13 residues, taking in both the cysteine and the phenylalanine. Of the read, only the CDR3 DNA is kept; its 39 bases are in frame from base 1. Reading the germline V gene gives CDR1 MRHNA and CDR2 SNTAGT. V has 6 bases trimmed and J has 7 bases trimmed; junction bases matching no gene number 2.